This TCR beta chain was captured by sequencing in a study of blood T cell repertoires in COVID-19. As originally analysed: Amplification of reference gene primers was used by the study to estimate nucleated cell counts. Profiled with immunoSEQ multiplex PCR; TCRdb holds only in-frame clones, not every one. V and J calls and clone size are given by that table; D and trimming were obtained from the DNA. Found here are roughly 100,000 clones, roughly 90% of them singletons; the top ten hold approximately 3.5%. The V gene's germline CDR1 is SGHRS and CDR2 YFSETQ. V lost 1 base, J lost 2 bases, and 6 bases stayed unmatched. CDR3 length equals 15 residues.

The V gene is TRBV5-1, the J gene TRBJ2-7; 7 nucleotides agree with TRBD1. The sequence came from a woman aged 55-70 years with acute or convalescent COVID-19. The sequencing input was peripheral blood. CDR3 sequence: CASSLSGTETYEQYF. CDR3 sequence (DNA): TGCGCCAGCAGCTTGTCTGGGACAGAGACCTACGAGCAGTACTTC.